The sequence of this TCR beta chain was determined in a study of coeliac disease. Libraries were prepared by immunoSEQ multiplex PCR; TCRdb keeps only in-frame clonotypes and omits some of them. Of roughly 4,800 clones in the sample, roughly 74% were seen once. In the case of this clone: Its antigen is undetermined.

V was trimmed by 6 bases and J by 2 bases, leaving 11 bases between them. Germline lookup yields CDR1 MDHEN and CDR2 SYDVKM. CDR3 length: 14 amino acids. Overall study findings and caveats: Lamina propria and intraepithelial cell fractions may contain each other's cells.

The chain carries TRBV28 and TRBJ1-5; maybe TRBD1 (6 bases). The sequence came from a woman aged 18-30 years with active celiac disease. The sequencing sample was made of lamina propria lymphocytes from the gut. CDR3 residues: CASRQPGGNQPQHF. The CDR3 DNA follows: TGTGCCAGCAGACAACCAGGGGGCAATCAGCCCCAGCATTTT.